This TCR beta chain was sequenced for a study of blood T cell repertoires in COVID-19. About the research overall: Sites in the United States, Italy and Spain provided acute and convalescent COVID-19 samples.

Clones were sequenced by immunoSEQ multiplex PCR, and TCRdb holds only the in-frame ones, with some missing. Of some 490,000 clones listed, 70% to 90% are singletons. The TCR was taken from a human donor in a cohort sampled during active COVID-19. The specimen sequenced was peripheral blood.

The CDR3 sequence is CASSYTGGGGAREQYF. CDR3 DNA: TGTGCCAGCAGCTATACGGGAGGGGGCGGGGCCCGGGAGCAGTACTTC. The rearrangement joins TRBV7-2 to TRBJ2-7; D possibly corresponds to TRBD2 (8 bases). The CDR3 totals 16 residues. The germline V and J ends were trimmed by 4 bases and 7 bases, with 23 bases remaining between them. The germline gives CDR1 SGHTA, CDR2 FQGNSA. The full variable domain, with the rest looked up from reference TRBV7-2 and TRBJ2-7, is GAGVSQSPSNKVTEKGKDVELRCDPISGHTALYWYRQSLGQGLEFLIYFQGNSAPDKSGLPSDRFSAERTGGSVSTLTIQRTQQEDSAVYLCASSYTGGGGAREQYFGPGTRLTVT.